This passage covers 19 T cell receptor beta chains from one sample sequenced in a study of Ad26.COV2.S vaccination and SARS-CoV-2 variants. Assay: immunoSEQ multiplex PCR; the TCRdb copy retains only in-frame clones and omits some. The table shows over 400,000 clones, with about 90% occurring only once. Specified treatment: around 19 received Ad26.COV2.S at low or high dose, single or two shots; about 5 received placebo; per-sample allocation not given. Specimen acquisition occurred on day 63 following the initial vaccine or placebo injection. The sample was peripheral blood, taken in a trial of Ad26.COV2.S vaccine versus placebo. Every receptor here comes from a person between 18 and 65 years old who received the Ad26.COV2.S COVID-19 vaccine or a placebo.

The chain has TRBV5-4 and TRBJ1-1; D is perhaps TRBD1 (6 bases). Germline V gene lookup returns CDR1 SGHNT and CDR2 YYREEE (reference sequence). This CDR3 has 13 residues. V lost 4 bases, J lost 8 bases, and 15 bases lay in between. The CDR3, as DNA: TGTGCCAGCAGCCCCAGGGGAGGTTTGGAAGCTTTCTTT. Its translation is CASSPRGGLEAFF.

The CDR3 is CASSLPSKEAGGYEQYF. CDR3 sequence (DNA): TGTGCCAGCAGTTTACCGTCGAAGGAAGCGGGGGGGTACGAGCAGTACTTC. V and J are TRBV27 and TRBJ2-7; 10 nucleotides match TRBD2. V shed 2 bases and J 4 bases; nucleotides not matched to a gene: 11. Germline V CDR1 and CDR2: MNHEY, SMNVEV (reference sequence). The CDR3 has 17 residues.

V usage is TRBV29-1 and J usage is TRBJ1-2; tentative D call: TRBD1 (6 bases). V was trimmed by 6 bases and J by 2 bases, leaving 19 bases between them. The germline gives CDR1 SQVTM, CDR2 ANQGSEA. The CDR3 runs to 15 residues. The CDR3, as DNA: TGCAGCGTCCAGGAGGGGTACAGGGAGAACTATGGCTACACCTTC. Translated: CSVQEGYRENYGYTF.

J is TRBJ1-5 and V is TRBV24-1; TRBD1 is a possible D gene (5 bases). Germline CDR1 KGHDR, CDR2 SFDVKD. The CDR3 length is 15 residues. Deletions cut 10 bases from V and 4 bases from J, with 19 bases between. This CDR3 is CATSGTGGRNQPQHF. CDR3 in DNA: TGTGCCACATCCGGGACGGGGGGTCGGAATCAGCCCCAGCATTTT.

CDR3 protein: CASSIGRDEYLPLEEKLFF. In DNA, the CDR3 is TGTGCCAGTAGTATCGGCCGGGACGAATATCTACCCCTGGAGGAAAAACTGTTTTTT. This chain connects TRBV19 to TRBJ1-4; D might be TRBD1 (5 bases). Germline CDR1 LNHDA, CDR2 SQIVND (reference sequence). The V end lost 3 bases, the J end lost 8 bases, and 28 bases lay between the germline ends. The CDR3 consists of 19 residues. Full variable domain (missing parts from reference TRBV19 and TRBJ1-4): DGGITQSPKYLFRKEGQNVTLSCEQNLNHDAMYWYRQDPGQGLRLIYYSQIVNDFQKGDIAEGYSVSREKKESFPLTVTSAQKNPTAFYLCASSIGRDEYLPLEEKLFFGSGTQLSVL.

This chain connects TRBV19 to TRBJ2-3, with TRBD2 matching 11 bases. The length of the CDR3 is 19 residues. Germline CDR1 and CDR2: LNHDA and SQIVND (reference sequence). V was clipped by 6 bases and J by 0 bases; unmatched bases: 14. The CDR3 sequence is CASSPGLAGGPYSTDTQYF. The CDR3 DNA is TGTGCCAGTAGCCCTGGGCTAGCGGGGGGACCCTACAGCACAGATACGCAGTATTTT.

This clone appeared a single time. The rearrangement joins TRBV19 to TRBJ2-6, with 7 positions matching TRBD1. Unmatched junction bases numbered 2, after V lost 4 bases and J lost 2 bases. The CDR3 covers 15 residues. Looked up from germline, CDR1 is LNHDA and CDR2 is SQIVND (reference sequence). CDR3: CASSTGQPGANVLTF. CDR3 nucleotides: TGTGCCAGTAGTACGGGACAGCCTGGGGCCAACGTCCTGACTTTC.

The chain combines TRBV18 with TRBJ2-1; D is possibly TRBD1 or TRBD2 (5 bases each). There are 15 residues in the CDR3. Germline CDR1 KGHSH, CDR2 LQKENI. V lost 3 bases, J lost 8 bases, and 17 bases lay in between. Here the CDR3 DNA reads TGTGCCAGCTCACCCCTCGAGGGGTGGGGCTATGAGCAGTTCTTC. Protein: CASSPLEGWGYEQFF.

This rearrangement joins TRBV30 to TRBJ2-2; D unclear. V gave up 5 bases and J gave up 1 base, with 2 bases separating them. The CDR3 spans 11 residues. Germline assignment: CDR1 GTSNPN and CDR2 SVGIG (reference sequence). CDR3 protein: CAWGNTGELFF. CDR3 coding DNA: TGTGCCTGGGGGAACACCGGGGAGCTGTTTTTT.

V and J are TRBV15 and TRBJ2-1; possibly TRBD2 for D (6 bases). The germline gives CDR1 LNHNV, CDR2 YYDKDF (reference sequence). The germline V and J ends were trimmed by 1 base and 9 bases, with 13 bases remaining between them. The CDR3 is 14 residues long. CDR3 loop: CATSRVGGQGEQFF. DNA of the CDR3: TGTGCCACCAGCAGAGTTGGAGGGCAGGGTGAGCAGTTCTTC.

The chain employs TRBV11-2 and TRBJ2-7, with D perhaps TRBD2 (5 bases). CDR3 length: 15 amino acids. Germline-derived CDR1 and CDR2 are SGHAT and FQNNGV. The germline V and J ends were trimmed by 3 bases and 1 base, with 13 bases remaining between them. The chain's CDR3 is CASSFFPRESYEQYF. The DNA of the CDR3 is TGTGCCAGCAGCTTCTTTCCGAGGGAGTCCTACGAGCAGTACTTC.

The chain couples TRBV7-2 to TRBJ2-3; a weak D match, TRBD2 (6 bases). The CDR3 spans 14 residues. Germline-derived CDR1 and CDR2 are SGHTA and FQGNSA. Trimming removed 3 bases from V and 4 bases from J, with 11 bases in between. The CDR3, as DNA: TGTGCCAGCAGCTTCCAGCGGGCCCCAGATACGCAGTATTTT. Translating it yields CASSFQRAPDTQYF.

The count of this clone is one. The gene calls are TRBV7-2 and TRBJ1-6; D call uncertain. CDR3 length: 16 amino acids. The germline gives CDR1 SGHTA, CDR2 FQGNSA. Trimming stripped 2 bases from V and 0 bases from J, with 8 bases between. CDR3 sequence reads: CASSLWFPSYNSPLHF. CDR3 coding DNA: TGTGCCAGCAGCTTATGGTTCCCCTCCTATAATTCACCCCTCCACTTT.

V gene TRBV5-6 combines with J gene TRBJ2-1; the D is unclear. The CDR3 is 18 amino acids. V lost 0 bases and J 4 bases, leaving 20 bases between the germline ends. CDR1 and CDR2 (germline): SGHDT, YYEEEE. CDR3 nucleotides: TGTGCCAGCAGCTTGGTAGTATGGACGGGTTTCAGGTACAATGAGCAGTTCTTC. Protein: CASSLVVWTGFRYNEQFF.

CDR3 nucleotide sequence: TGTGCTAGTGGTTTCGTGGATCAGACCCAGTACTTC. It translates to CASGFVDQTQYF. This chain joins TRBV12-5 and TRBJ2-5; D is unresolved. The V gene's germline CDR1 is LGHNT and CDR2 FRNRAP. The V and J ends lost 3 bases and 6 bases respectively, with 8 bases between them. The CDR3 runs to 12 residues.

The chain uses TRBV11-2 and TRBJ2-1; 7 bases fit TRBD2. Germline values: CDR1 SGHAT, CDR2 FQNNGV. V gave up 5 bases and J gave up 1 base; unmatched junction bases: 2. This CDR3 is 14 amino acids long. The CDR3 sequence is CASSIGGSYNEQFF. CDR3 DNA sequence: TGTGCCAGCAGCATCGGGGGGTCCTACAATGAGCAGTTCTTC.

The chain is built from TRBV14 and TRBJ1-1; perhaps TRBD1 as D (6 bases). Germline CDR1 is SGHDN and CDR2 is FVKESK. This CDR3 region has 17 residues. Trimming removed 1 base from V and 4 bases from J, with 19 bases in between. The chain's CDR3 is CASSQGGNRVWTTEAFF. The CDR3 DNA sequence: TGTGCCAGCAGCCAAGGAGGGAACAGGGTTTGGACCACTGAAGCTTTCTTT.

The CDR3 spells CASQLLIYGYTF. In DNA form, the CDR3 reads TGTGCCAGCCAACTCTTAATCTATGGCTACACCTTC. The chain combines TRBV6-5 with TRBJ1-2; D call uncertain. The CDR3 is made up of 12 amino acids. Germline CDR1 and CDR2: MNHEY and SVGAGI. Trimming pared 8 bases from V and 4 bases from J, leaving 11 bases between.

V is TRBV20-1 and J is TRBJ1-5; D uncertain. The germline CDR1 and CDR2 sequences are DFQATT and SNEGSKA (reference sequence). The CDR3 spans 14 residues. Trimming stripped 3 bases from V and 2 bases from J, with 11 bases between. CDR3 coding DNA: TGCAGTGCTAGTCAGTCATCGGGCAATCAGCCCCAGCATTTT. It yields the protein CSASQSSGNQPQHF.